The 21 T cell receptor beta chains listed next were all sequenced from one sample in a study of control samples from healthy donors and cancer patients. The protocol was immunoSEQ multiplex PCR, while the TCRdb copy is restricted to in-frame clones and leaves out a portion. The profile shows approximately 120,000 clones, about nine tenths of them singletons. The sequenced material came from blood. These TCRs come from a human donor in good health. The donor label of this sample is uncertain.

This sequence joins TRBV5-1 and TRBJ1-1; D not resolved. Germline CDR1 is SGHRS and CDR2 is YFSETQ. CDR3 length: 13 amino acids. Trimming stripped 0 bases from V and 10 bases from J, with 13 bases between. As DNA, the CDR3 is TGCGCCAGCAGCTTGGCCGATTTTGGTGGAGCTTTCTTT. Translation gives CASSLADFGGAFF.

The genes are TRBV12-3 or TRBV12-4 and TRBJ2-3; TRBD1 matches 7 bases. CDR3 length equals 13 residues. Losses at the gene ends were 10 bases for V and 0 bases for J; bases not matched to a gene: 4. CDR3 protein: CATQQGSTDTQYF. The CDR3 nucleotides are TGTGCCACTCAACAGGGGAGCACAGATACGCAGTATTTT.

The chain has TRBV30 and TRBJ1-1; no clear D gene. Looked up from germline, CDR1 is GTSNPN and CDR2 is SVGIG (reference sequence). This CDR3 contains 12 residues. Deletions cut 1 base from V and 1 base from J, with 4 bases between. CDR3 DNA sequence: TGTGCCTGGAGTGCGGGGAACACTGAAGCTTTCTTT. Its protein product is CAWSAGNTEAFF.

V is TRBV6-1 and J is TRBJ2-7; tentatively, D is TRBD1 or TRBD2 (5 bases each). CDR3 length: 12 amino acids. Per germline, CDR1 MNHNS and CDR2 SASEGT. Trimming shortened V by 2 bases and J by 10 bases, and 12 bases separated the two germline ends. In DNA form, the CDR3 reads TGTGCCAGCAGTGAATTTTTAGGGGACCAGTACTTC. This gives the protein CASSEFLGDQYF.

This rearrangement joins TRBV29-1 to TRBJ1-3; unclear D gene. CDR3 length equals 16 residues. The germline CDR1 and CDR2 sequences are SQVTM and ANQGSEA. V shed 5 bases and J shed 0 bases, with 17 bases lying between them. The CDR3 DNA reads as TGCAGCGTTATCGACCCCAACAAACCCTCTGGAAACACCATATATTTT. Translation: CSVIDPNKPSGNTIYF.

This sequence joins TRBV19 and TRBJ2-7, with D possibly matching TRBD2 (5 bases). The V end lost 5 bases, the J end lost 5 bases, and 13 bases lay between the germline ends. CDR3 size: 13 residues. Germline assignment: CDR1 LNHDA and CDR2 SQIVND (reference sequence). CDR3 in DNA: TGTGCCAGTAGTGCCGGACTTGGGGACGAGCAGTACTTC. The encoded protein is CASSAGLGDEQYF.

This clone was seen only once. This chain uses TRBV15 with TRBJ2-2, with D hard to call. This CDR3 is built from 15 residues. Germline V gene data show CDR1 as LNHNV and CDR2 as YYDKDF (reference sequence). V was shortened by 0 bases and J by 1 base, with 6 bases between the two germline ends. The CDR3 DNA follows: TGTGCCACCAGCAGAGATCTGGGGAACACCGGGGAGCTGTTTTTT. Encoded protein: CATSRDLGNTGELFF.

The chain couples TRBV12-3 or TRBV12-4 to TRBJ2-1, with 10 bases fitting TRBD1. The CDR3 loop spans 13 amino acids. V lost 10 bases, J lost 5 bases, and 5 bases stayed unmatched. The CDR3 DNA reads TGTGCCACAGGACAGGGGGGGGACAATGAGCAGTTCTTC. It specifies CATGQGGDNEQFF.

The rearrangement uses TRBV19 and TRBJ2-7, with 7 bases fitting TRBD1. The CDR3 loop spans 17 amino acids. Per germline, CDR1 LNHDA and CDR2 SQIVND (reference sequence). V dropped 10 bases and J dropped 0; count of bases not matched to a gene: 18. The CDR3 loop is CATADGSSTGLSYEQYF. CDR3 DNA sequence: TGTGCCACTGCCGACGGGTCTTCGACAGGGCTCTCCTACGAGCAGTACTTC.

This clone turned up a few times. CDR3 DNA: TGTGCCAGCAGCGCTGACGGGACAGCCGGGATTGAAGCTTTCTTT. It yields the protein CASSADGTAGIEAFF. V gene TRBV9 combines with J gene TRBJ1-1; 7 bases are a match to TRBD1. V was pared by 3 bases and J by 7 bases, with 12 bases of the junction left unmatched. The germline V gene has CDR1 SGDLS and CDR2 YYNGEE. The CDR3 is 15 amino acids.

This rearrangement joins TRBV2 to TRBJ1-6; D uncertain. The CDR3 extends over 18 amino acids. The V gene lost 2 bases and the J gene lost 0 bases, with 14 bases spanning the gap. CDR1 and CDR2 (germline): SNHLY, FYNNEI. CDR3 protein: CASSETRQLNSYNSPLHF. The CDR3 region has the DNA TGTGCCAGCAGTGAAACACGGCAGCTTAACTCCTATAATTCACCCCTCCACTTT. The whole variable domain, filled in from reference TRBV2 and TRBJ1-6, reads EPEVTQTPSHQVTQMGQEVILRCVPISNHLYFYWYRQILGQKVEFLVSFYNNEISEKSEIFDDQFSVERPDGSNFTLKIRSTKLEDSAMYFCASSETRQLNSYNSPLHFGNGTRLTVT.

The chain recombines TRBV15 with TRBJ1-2; weak D call: TRBD1 (5 bases). Germline-derived CDR1 and CDR2 are LNHNV and YYDKDF (reference sequence). Between the trimmed V and J ends, which lost 0 bases and 10 bases, there was a span of 18 bases. CDR3 size: 15 residues. CDR3 nucleotide sequence: TGTGCCACCAGCAGAGATCGAGCCGCAGGGCGGATCTACACCTTC. This codes for CATSRDRAAGRIYTF. The full variable domain, in which reference TRBV15 and TRBJ1-2 provide the parts outside the CDR3, is DAMVIQNPRYQVTQFGKPVTLSCSQTLNHNVMYWYQQKSSQAPKLLFHYYDKDFNNEADTPDNFQSRRPNTSFCFLDIRSPGLGDTAMYLCATSRDRAAGRIYTFGSGTRLTVV.

The chain joins TRBV6-6 to TRBJ1-3; D not certain. The CDR3 is made up of 14 amino acids. The V and J ends lost 5 bases and 2 bases respectively, with 10 bases between them. Germline CDR1 is MNHNY and CDR2 is SVGAGI (reference sequence). The DNA of the CDR3 is TGTGCCAGCAGTACCCCTGGGACTGGAAACACCATATATTTT. Its protein product is CASSTPGTGNTIYF.

A remark on this clone: Germline is not matched at one junction end, which may reflect a read error. This rearrangement joins TRBV2 to TRBJ2-7; D may correspond to TRBD1 or TRBD2 (5 bases each). The CDR3 sequence is 13 residues long. The germline V gene encodes CDR1 SNHLY and CDR2 FYNNEI. CDR3 in amino acids: CASTGDRDGHAVF. Here the CDR3 DNA reads TGTGCCAGCACCGGGGACCGGGACGGTCACGCAGTATTC. The full variable domain, completed using reference TRBV2 and TRBJ2-7, is EPEVTQTPSHQVTQMGQEVILRCVPISNHLYFYWYRQILGQKVEFLVSFYNNEISEKSEIFDDQFSVERPDGSNFTLKIRSTKLEDSAMYFCASTGDRDGHAVFGPGTRLTVT.

The chain employs TRBV6-2 or TRBV6-3 and TRBJ2-7; D call uncertain. Germline V gene lookup returns CDR1 MNHEY and CDR2 SVGEGT. Trimming pared 2 bases from V and 6 bases from J, leaving 8 bases between. This CDR3 is built from 12 residues. The CDR3 nucleotides are TGTGCCAGCAGTTACCTGGGTGGCGAGCAGTACGTC. Its translation: CASSYLGGEQYV.

This clone appeared once. The chain links TRBV15 to TRBJ2-7; 8 nucleotides match TRBD2. CDR3 size: 14 residues. V shed 0 bases, J shed 3 bases, and the junction held 1 base outside the gene matches. The germline CDR1 and CDR2 sequences are LNHNV and YYDKDF (reference sequence). The CDR3 nucleotides read TGTGCCACCAGCAGAGATCGGGAGGGCTACGAGCAGTACTTC. Translated: CATSRDREGYEQYF.

In the case of this clone: Mismatch with germline at one junction end may stem from a read error. This chain joins TRBV5-5 and TRBJ2-2; a weak D match, TRBD2 (5 bases). CDR3 length: 14 amino acids. The germline V gene encodes CDR1 SGHKS and CDR2 YYEKEE (reference sequence). Here the CDR3 reads CASSQRSNTGELLF. CDR3 bases: TGTGCCAGCAGCCAACGCTCGAACACCGGGGAGCTGCTTTTT.

The DNA of the CDR3 is TGTGCCTGGAGTGAGGACAGCTTGTACGAGCAGTACGTC. It specifies CAWSEDSLYEQYV. The chain uses TRBV30 and TRBJ2-7; a weak D match, TRBD1 (6 bases). CDR3 length: 13 amino acids. The V end lost 1 base, the J end lost 4 bases, and 11 bases lay between the germline ends. The germline CDR1 and CDR2 sequences are GTSNPN and SVGIG (reference sequence).

The chain couples TRBV2 to TRBJ2-1; TRBD1 matches at 9 bases. Germline CDR1 and CDR2: SNHLY and FYNNEI. This CDR3 contains 15 residues. V shed 6 bases, J shed 4 bases, and the junction held 7 bases outside the gene matches. The CDR3 nucleotides are TGTGCCAGCAGGCCCGGACAGGGGCTGTACAATGAGCAGTTCTTC. Translating gives CASRPGQGLYNEQFF.

CDR3 protein: CASSEGQGRDDTQYF. The CDR3 DNA is TGCGCCAGCAGCGAGGGACAGGGGAGAGATGATACGCAGTATTTT. The J gene is TRBJ2-3, the V gene TRBV5-1, with 10 bases matching TRBD1. The CDR3 loop spans 15 amino acids. J was trimmed by 6 bases and V by 4 bases; bases with no gene match: 8. From germline, CDR1 is SGHRS and CDR2 YFSETQ.

This clone was picked up one time. V usage is TRBV6-6 and J usage is TRBJ1-1, with 8 bases aligning to TRBD1. The germline V gene has CDR1 MNHNY and CDR2 SVGAGI (reference sequence). Trimming cost V 6 bases and J 0 bases; bases outside gene matches: 9. The CDR3 sequence is 16 residues long. The CDR3 coding sequence is TGTGCCAGCAGGCAAACAGGGGGAGGAGTGAACACTGAAGCTTTCTTT. It codes for CASRQTGGGVNTEAFF.